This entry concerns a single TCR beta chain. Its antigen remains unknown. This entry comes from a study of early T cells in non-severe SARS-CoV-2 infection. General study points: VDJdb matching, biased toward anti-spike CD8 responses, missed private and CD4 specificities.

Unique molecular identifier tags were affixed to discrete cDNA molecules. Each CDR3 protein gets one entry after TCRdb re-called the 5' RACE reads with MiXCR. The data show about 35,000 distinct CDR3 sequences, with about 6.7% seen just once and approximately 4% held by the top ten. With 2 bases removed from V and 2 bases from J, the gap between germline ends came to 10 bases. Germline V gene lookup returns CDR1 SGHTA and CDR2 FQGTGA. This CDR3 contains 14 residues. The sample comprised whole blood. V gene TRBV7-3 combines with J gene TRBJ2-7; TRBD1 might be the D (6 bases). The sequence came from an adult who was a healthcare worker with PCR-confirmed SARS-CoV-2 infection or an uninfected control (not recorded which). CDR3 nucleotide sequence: TGTGCCAGCAGCTTATACAGGGTCCCCTACGAGCAGTACTTC. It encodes CASSLYRVPYEQYF.